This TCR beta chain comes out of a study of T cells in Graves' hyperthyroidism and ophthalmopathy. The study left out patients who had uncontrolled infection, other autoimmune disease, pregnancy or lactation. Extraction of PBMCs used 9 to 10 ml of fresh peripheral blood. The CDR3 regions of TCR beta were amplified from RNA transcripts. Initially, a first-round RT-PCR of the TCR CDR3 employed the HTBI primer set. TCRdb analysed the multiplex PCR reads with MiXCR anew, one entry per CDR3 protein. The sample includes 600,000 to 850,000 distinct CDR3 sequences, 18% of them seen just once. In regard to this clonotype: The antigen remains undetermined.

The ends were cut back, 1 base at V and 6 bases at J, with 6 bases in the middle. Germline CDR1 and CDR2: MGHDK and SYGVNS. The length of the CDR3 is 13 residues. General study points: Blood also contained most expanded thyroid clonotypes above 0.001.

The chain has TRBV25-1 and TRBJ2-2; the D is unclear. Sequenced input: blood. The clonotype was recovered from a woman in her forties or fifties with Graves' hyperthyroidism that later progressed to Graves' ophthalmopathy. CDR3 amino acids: CASSESYPGELFF. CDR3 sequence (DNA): TGTGCCAGCAGTGAATCATACCCCGGGGAGCTGTTTTTT.